Only a few counts were recorded for the clone carrying this T cell receptor beta chain. This specimen comes from a study of cytotoxic CD8 clonotypes in ibrutinib-treated CLL. The germline gives CDR1 DFQATT, CDR2 SNEGSKA (reference sequence). The V end lost 6 bases, the J end lost 16 bases, and 19 bases lay between the germline ends. This CDR3 spans 11 amino acids. Produced via immunoSEQ multiplex PCR; TCRdb's table is partial and in-frame only. The sample shows fewer than 400,000 clones, about 61% of them seen only once. This sequence joins TRBV20-1 and TRBJ2-1, with D maybe TRBD2 (5 bases). Sequencing was performed on PBMCs, taken after 36 months of ibrutinib treatment. The sequence was obtained from a human donor with chronic lymphocytic leukemia. Here the CDR3 reads CSASTGNSIFF. In DNA form, the CDR3 reads TGCAGTGCGTCGACCGGGAACTCGATTTTCTTC.